The 13 T cell receptor beta chains below come from one sample, sequenced in a study of blood T cell repertoires in COVID-19. The data were produced by immunoSEQ multiplex PCR, yet TCRdb's version contains in-frame clones alone and is incomplete. Seen here are some 120,000 clones, under 85% observed once, and the top ten hold 15% to 20%. Input material: PBMCs or T cells enriched from blood (not recorded which). The origin of the receptors is a man aged 30 to 45 who had recovered from COVID-19.

The chain couples TRBV5-6 to TRBJ1-4; D possibly corresponds to TRBD1 (5 bases). The V gene's germline CDR1 is SGHDT and CDR2 YYEEEE. The CDR3 runs to 16 residues. The germline V and J ends were trimmed by 0 bases and 5 bases, with 14 bases remaining between them. The CDR3 nucleotides read TGTGCCAGCAGCTTGGCCAGAGGACGGGGGAATGAAAAACTGTTTTTT. Its protein product is CASSLARGRGNEKLFF.

Written as DNA, the CDR3 is TGCAGCGCGAAACAGGTTGGCTACGAGCAGTACTTC. This codes for CSAKQVGYEQYF. This chain links TRBV29-1 with TRBJ2-7; possibly TRBD1 for D (5 bases). Germline loops: CDR1 SQVTM, CDR2 ANQGSEA. Trimming removed 7 bases at V and 3 bases at J, with 13 bases between. The CDR3 runs to 12 residues.

The rearrangement joins TRBV2 to TRBJ2-1, with 9 nucleotides matching TRBD2. In germline, CDR1 is SNHLY, CDR2 FYNNEI. The CDR3 loop spans 16 amino acids. V shed 9 bases, J shed 0 bases, and the junction held 9 bases outside the gene matches. CDR3 coding DNA: TGTGCCAGTTTGCAGCGGGGGGCCGCCTCCTACAATGAGCAGTTCTTC. Its translation is CASLQRGAASYNEQFF.

CDR3 residues: CASSLADSFPGEQYF. CDR3 sequence (DNA): TGTGCCAGCAGCTTAGCGGACAGTTTCCCGGGCGAGCAGTACTTC. J is TRBJ2-7 and V is TRBV7-2; D might be TRBD1 (6 bases). CDR3 length: 15 residues. The ends were cut back, 0 bases at V and 6 bases at J, with 15 bases in the middle. CDR1 is SGHTA and CDR2 is FQGNSA in the germline V gene.

This rearrangement joins TRBV19 to TRBJ1-4; D unclear. Germline CDR1 is LNHDA and CDR2 is SQIVND (reference sequence). V lost 3 bases, J lost 4 bases, and 6 bases lay in between. The CDR3 has 13 residues. The CDR3 region is CASSIRGNEKLFF. The CDR3 DNA reads TGTGCCAGTAGTATCCGGGGTAATGAAAAACTGTTTTTT.

This chain links TRBV28 with TRBJ1-4; D perhaps matches TRBD1 (6 bases). The V gene lost 3 bases and the J gene lost 6 bases, with 17 bases spanning the gap. The CDR3 sequence is 16 residues long. Germline V lookup: CDR1 MDHEN, CDR2 SYDVKM. The CDR3 protein is CASSFWVARGDEKLFF. The CDR3 nucleotides are TGTGCCAGCAGTTTCTGGGTCGCCAGGGGAGATGAAAAACTGTTTTTT.

This chain connects TRBV2 to TRBJ1-2; 10 nucleotides line up with TRBD1. Trimming took 6 bases from V and 2 from J; bases not matched to a gene: 6. The CDR3 spans 15 residues. The V gene's germline CDR1 is SNHLY and CDR2 FYNNEI. CDR3 DNA sequence: TGTGCCAGCAGGGTTGGACAGGGGGGAAACTATGGCTACACCTTC. It is translated as CASRVGQGGNYGYTF. Variable domain in full (rest from reference TRBV2 and TRBJ1-2): EPEVTQTPSHQVTQMGQEVILRCVPISNHLYFYWYRQILGQKVEFLVSFYNNEISEKSEIFDDQFSVERPDGSNFTLKIRSTKLEDSAMYFCASRVGQGGNYGYTFGSGTRLTVV.

V is TRBV19 and J is TRBJ1-1; D remains ambiguous. The CDR3 runs 13 residues. V lost 5 bases and J lost 5, with 12 bases in between. Germline V gene lookup returns CDR1 LNHDA and CDR2 SQIVND (reference sequence). CDR3: CASSGEWRTEAFF. The CDR3 nucleotides read TGTGCCAGTAGTGGGGAATGGAGGACTGAAGCTTTCTTT.

V and J are TRBV12-3 or TRBV12-4 and TRBJ2-2; tentative D call: TRBD2 (5 bases). V was cut by 8 bases and J by 5 bases, with 12 bases left in between. The CDR3 spans 13 residues. CDR3 nucleotide sequence: TGTGCCAGCGGTAGTGGGAGAACCGGGGAGCTGTTTTTT. It translates to CASGSGRTGELFF.

This chain connects TRBV2 to TRBJ2-1; maybe TRBD1 (6 bases). The V gene lost 9 bases and the J gene lost 4 bases, with 28 bases spanning the gap. CDR1 SNHLY and CDR2 FYNNEI come from the germline V gene. The CDR3 extends over 18 amino acids. The CDR3 DNA sequence: TGTGCCAGTTCTGCCGGAAGGACAGTTTTTAAGTTATACAATGAGCAGTTCTTC. It encodes CASSAGRTVFKLYNEQFF.

This clone was picked up one time. The chain employs TRBV13 and TRBJ1-4; 7 nucleotides agree with TRBD1. Germline V gene lookup returns CDR1 PRHDT and CDR2 FYEKMQ (reference sequence). The CDR3 has 15 amino acids. J gave up 5 bases and V 0 bases, and 3 bases lay outside the gene matches. CDR3 nucleotides: TGTGCCAGCAGCTTAGGCCCAGGGGGAAATGAAAAACTGTTTTTT. Its translation: CASSLGPGGNEKLFF. Full variable domain (remainder filled in from reference TRBV13 and TRBJ1-4): AAGVIQSPRHLIKEKRETATLKCYPIPRHDTVYWYQQGPGQDPQFLISFYEKMQSDKGSIPDRFSAQQFSDYHSELNMSSLELGDSALYFCASSLGPGGNEKLFFGSGTQLSVL.

This clone was counted between two and nine times. The chain couples TRBV30 to TRBJ1-2, with D tentatively TRBD1 (6 bases). The CDR3 is 16 residues long. V lost 0 bases and J lost 4, with 18 bases in between. Germline lookup yields CDR1 GTSNPN and CDR2 SVGIG (reference sequence). In DNA form, the CDR3 reads TGTGCCTGGAGTGTTCCGGGAGGGGGGAAATGCTATGGCTACACCTTC. It specifies CAWSVPGGGKCYGYTF.

The V call is TRBV24-1, the J call TRBJ2-1, with 9 bases aligning to TRBD2. The CDR3 totals 17 residues. The germline V gene encodes CDR1 KGHDR and CDR2 SFDVKD. The trim removed 4 bases at V and 4 bases at J, leaving 10 bases unmatched. The CDR3 sequence is CATSEGSAGGKYNEQFF. The CDR3 DNA is TGTGCCACCAGTGAAGGTTCCGCGGGAGGGAAATACAATGAGCAGTTCTTC.